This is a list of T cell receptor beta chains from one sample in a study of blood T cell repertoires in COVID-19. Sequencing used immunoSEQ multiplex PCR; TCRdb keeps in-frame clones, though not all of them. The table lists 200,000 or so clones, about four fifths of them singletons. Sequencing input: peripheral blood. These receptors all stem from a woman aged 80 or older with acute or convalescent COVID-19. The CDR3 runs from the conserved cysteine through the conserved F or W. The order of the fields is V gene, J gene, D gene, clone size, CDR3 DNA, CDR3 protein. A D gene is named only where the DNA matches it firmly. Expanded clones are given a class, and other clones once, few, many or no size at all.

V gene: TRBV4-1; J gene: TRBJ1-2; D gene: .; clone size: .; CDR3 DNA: TGCGCCAGCAGCCAAGCCGCGGCCCCGGGGTCTAACTATGGCTACACCTTC; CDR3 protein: CASSQAAAPGSNYGYTF
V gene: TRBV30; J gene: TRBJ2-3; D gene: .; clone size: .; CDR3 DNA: TGTGCCTGGAGTGTACGTCGAGGGTCCTACACAGATACGCAGTATTTT; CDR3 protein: CAWSVRRGSYTDTQYF
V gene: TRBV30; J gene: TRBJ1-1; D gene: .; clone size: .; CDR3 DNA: TGTGCCTGGATAATCCCGGACAGTCGAGCTTTCTTT; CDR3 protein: CAWIIPDSRAFF
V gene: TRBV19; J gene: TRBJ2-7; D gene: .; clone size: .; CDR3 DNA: TGTGCCAGTAGTATCTCCGGGACATTGTACGAGCAGTACTTC; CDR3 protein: CASSISGTLYEQYF
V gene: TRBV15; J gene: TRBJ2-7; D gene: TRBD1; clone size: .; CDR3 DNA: TGTGCCACCAGCAGAGGCCGGGGACAGACCTACGAGCAGTACTTC; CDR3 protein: CATSRGRGQTYEQYF
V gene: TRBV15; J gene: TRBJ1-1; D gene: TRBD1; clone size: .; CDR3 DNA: TGTGCCACCACCATACAGGGGGCGGGAGTAGGCAACACTGAAGCTTTCTTT; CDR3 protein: CATTIQGAGVGNTEAFF
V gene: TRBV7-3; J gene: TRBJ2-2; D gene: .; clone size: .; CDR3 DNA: TGTGCCAGCAGCCCCCAAAACACCGGGGAGCTGTTTTTT; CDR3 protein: CASSPQNTGELFF
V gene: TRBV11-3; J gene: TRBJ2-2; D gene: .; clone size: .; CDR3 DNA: TGTGCCAGCAGCTTAGAAGGGGCCGGGGAGCTGTTTTTT; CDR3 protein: CASSLEGAGELFF
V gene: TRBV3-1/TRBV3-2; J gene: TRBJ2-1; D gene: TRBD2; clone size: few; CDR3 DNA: TGTGCCAGCAGCTTGGGACTAGCGGGGGGGCGCCACAATGAGCAGTTCTTC; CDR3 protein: CASSLGLAGGRHNEQFF
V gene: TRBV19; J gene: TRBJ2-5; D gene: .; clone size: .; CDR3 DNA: TGTGCCAGTAGTAAAATCCGCGAGGAGGGACAGACCCAGTACTTC; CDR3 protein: CASSKIREEGQTQYF
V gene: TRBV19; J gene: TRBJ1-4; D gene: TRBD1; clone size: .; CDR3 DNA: TGTGCCAGTACTAAGGGACAGCCAGAAAATGAAAAACTGTTTTTT; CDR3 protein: CASTKGQPENEKLFF
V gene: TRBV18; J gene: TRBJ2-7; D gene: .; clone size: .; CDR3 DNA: TGTGCCAGCTCAACGACTCTGTCCATATTGGCAGAGCAGTACTTC; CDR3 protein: CASSTTLSILAEQYF
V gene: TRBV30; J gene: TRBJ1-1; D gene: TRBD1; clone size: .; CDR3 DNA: TGTGCCTTCAGGGACAGGGAAGCTTTCTTT; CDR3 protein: CAFRDREAFF
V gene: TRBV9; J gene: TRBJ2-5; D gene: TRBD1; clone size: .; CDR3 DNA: TGTGCCAGCGACAGGGGGCTGGGAGGCTGGGAGACCCAGTACTTC; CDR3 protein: CASDRGLGGWETQYF
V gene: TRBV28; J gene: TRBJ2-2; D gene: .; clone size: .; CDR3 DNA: TGTGCCAGCAGTTCACCCGGGGGAGGGAACACCGGGGAGCTGTTTTTT; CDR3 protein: CASSSPGGGNTGELFF
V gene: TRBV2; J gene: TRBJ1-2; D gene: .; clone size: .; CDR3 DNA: TGTGCCAGCAGTGAGCGGGGTAGGGGCGCCGGTAACTATGGCTACACCTTC; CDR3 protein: CASSERGRGAGNYGYTF
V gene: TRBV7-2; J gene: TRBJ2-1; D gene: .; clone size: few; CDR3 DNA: TGTGCCAGCAGCTTAGGTGGGGGGAACAATGAGCAGTTCTTC; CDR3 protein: CASSLGGGNNEQFF
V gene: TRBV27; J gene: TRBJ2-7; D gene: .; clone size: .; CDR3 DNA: TGTGCCAGCAGTACTTCCTACGAGCAGTACTTC; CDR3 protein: CASSTSYEQYF